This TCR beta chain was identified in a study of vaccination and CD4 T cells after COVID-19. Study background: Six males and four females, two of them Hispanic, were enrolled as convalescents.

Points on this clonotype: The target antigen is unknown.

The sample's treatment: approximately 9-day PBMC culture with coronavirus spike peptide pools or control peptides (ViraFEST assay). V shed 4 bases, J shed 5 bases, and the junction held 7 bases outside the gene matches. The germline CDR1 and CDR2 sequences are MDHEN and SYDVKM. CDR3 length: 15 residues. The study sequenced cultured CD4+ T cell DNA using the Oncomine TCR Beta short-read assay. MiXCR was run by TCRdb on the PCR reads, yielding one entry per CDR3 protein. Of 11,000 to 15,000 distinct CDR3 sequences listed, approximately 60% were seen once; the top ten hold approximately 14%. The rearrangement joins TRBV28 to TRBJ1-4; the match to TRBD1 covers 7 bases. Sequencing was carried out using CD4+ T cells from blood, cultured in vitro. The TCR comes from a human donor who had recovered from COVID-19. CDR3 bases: TGTGCCAGCAGTTATGGGGACAGCTCGAATGAAAAACTGTTTTTT. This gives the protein CASSYGDSSNEKLFF.